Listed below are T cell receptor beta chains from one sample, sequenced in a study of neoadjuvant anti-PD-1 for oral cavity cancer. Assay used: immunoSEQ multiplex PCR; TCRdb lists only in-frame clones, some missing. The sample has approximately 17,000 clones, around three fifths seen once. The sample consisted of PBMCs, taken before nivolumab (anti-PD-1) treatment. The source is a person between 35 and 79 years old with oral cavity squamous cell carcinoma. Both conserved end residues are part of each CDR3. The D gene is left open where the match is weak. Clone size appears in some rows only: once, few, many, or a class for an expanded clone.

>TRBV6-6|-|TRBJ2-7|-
CASSQGGRQGEQYF
TGTGCCAGCAGCCAGGGGGGAAGACAGGGCGAGCAGTACTTC
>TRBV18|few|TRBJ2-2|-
CASSPMGGPNTGELFF
TGTGCCAGCTCACCAATGGGGGGCCCGAACACCGGGGAGCTGTTTTTT
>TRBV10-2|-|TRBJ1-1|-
CASSSTPNTEAFF
TGCGCCAGCAGTTCCACTCCGAACACTGAAGCTTTCTTT
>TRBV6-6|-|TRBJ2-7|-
CASSLTSDEQYF
TGTGCCAGCAGCTTAACATCGGACGAGCAGTACTTC
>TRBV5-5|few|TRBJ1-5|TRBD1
CASSLEGQGVNQPQHF
TGTGCCAGCAGCTTGGAGGGACAGGGTGTCAATCAGCCCCAGCATTTT
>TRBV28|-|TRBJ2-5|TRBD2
CASSFGGVQETQYF
TGTGCCAGCAGTTTCGGGGGGGTCCAAGAGACCCAGTACTTC
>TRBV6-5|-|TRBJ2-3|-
CASSGRAFSTDTQYF
TGTGCCAGCAGTGGCCGCGCCTTTAGCACAGATACGCAGTATTTT
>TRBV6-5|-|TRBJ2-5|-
CASSLSGSETQYF
TGTGCCAGCAGTTTATCAGGGTCGGAGACCCAGTACTTC
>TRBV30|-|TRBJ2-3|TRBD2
CAWSVGSGSSDTQYF
TGTGCCTGGAGTGTCGGTAGCGGGTCTTCAGATACGCAGTATTTT
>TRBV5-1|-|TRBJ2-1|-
CASSIFQGEQFF
TGCGCCAGCAGCATTTTCCAGGGAGAGCAGTTCTTC
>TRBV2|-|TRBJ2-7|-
CASSEGTSGTYEQYF
TGTGCCAGCAGTGAAGGCACCTCAGGAACCTACGAGCAGTACTTC
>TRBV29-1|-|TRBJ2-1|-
CSVVGIDEQFF
TGCAGCGTTGTGGGAATTGATGAGCAGTTCTTC
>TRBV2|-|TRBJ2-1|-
CASRPGGYNEQFF
TGTGCCAGCAGACCAGGGGGGTACAATGAGCAGTTCTTC
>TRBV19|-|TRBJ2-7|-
CASSRGDVREQYF
TGTGCCAGTAGTAGGGGGGACGTGAGGGAGCAGTACTTC
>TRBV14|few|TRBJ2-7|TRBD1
CASSPFLGQESYEQYF
TGTGCCAGCAGCCCTTTCCTGGGACAGGAATCCTACGAGCAGTACTTC
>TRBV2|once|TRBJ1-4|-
CASSQPRGESEKLFF
TGTGCCAGCAGTCAGCCCCGGGGGGAAAGTGAAAAACTGTTTTTT
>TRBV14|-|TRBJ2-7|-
CASSQDSAHSYEQYF
TGTGCCAGCAGCCAAGATAGCGCCCACTCCTACGAGCAGTACTTC
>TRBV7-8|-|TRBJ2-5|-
CASSRQSTHQETQYF
TGTGCCAGCAGCAGACAATCGACCCACCAAGAGACCCAGTACTTC
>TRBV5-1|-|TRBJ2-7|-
CASSLEPPSYEQYF
TGCGCCAGCAGCTTGGAGCCCCCGAGCTACGAGCAGTACTTC
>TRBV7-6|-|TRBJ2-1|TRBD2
CASSSGGEQFF
TGTGCCAGCAGCTCGGGGGGTGAGCAGTTCTTC
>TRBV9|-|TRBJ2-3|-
CASSVGLVGTDTQYF
TGTGCCAGCAGCGTAGGATTGGTTGGCACAGATACGCAGTATTTT
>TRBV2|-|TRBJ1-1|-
CASSERRGATEAFF
TGTGCCAGCAGTGAAAGGAGGGGGGCGACTGAAGCTTTCTTT
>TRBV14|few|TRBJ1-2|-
CASSQGQNYGYTF
TGTGCCAGCAGCCAAGGACAGAACTATGGCTACACCTTC
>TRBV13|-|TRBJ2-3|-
CASSLTGTTPDTQYF
TGTGCCAGCAGCTTAACAGGAACCACCCCAGATACGCAGTATTTT
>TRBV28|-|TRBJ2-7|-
CASSPLSGNEQYF
TGTGCCAGCAGTCCCCTCTCGGGGAACGAGCAGTACTTC
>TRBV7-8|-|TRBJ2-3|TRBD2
CASSPGGLAGGAGTQYF
TGTGCCAGCAGCCCAGGGGGCCTAGCGGGAGGAGCAGGGACGCAGTATTTT
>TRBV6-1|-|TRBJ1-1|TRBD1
CASREPGQPNTEAFF
TGTGCCAGCAGGGAACCGGGACAGCCTAACACTGAAGCTTTCTTT
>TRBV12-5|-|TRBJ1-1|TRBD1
CASGFNRGFGTEAFF
TGTGCTAGTGGTTTTAACAGGGGGTTCGGCACTGAAGCTTTCTTT
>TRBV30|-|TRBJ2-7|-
CAWSGTGYEQYF
TGTGCCTGGAGCGGCACTGGCTACGAGCAGTACTTC
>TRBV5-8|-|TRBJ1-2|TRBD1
CASSPSTGAYGYTF
TGTGCCAGCAGCCCATCGACAGGGGCCTATGGCTACACCTTC
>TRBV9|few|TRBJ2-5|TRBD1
CASSVRDSQETQYF
TGTGCCAGCAGCGTTAGGGACAGCCAAGAGACCCAGTACTTC
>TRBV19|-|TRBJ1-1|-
CASNPPSGWSTEAFF
TGTGCCAGTAATCCGCCTTCAGGGTGGAGCACTGAAGCTTTCTTT
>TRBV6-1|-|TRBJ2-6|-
CASRGPSGANVLTF
TGTGCCAGTCGGGGACCTTCTGGGGCCAACGTCCTGACTTTC
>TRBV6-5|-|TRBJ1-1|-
CASTFGANTEAFF
TGTGCCAGCACGTTCGGGGCCAACACTGAAGCTTTCTTT
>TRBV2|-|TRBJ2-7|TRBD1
CASMMGQVLTYEQYF
TGTGCCAGCATGATGGGACAGGTCCTCACCTACGAGCAGTACTTC
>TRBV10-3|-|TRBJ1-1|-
CAIRGQRGTEAFF
TGTGCCATCAGGGGCCAACGAGGCACTGAAGCTTTCTTT
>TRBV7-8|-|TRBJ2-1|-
CASSLEAGNEQFF
TGTGCCAGCAGCTTAGAGGCGGGCAATGAGCAGTTCTTC
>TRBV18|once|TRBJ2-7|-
CASSVNAAGSGEQYF
TGTGCCAGCTCAGTGAACGCTGCAGGGTCCGGCGAGCAGTACTTC
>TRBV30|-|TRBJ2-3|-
CAWSAERYTQYF
TGTGCCTGGAGTGCCGAGAGGTATACGCAGTATTTT
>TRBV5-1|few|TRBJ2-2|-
CASSLGVNTGELFF
TGCGCCAGCAGCTTAGGAGTAAACACCGGGGAGCTGTTTTTT
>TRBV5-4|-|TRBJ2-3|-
CASSLEGGARTDTQYF
TGTGCCAGCAGCTTGGAAGGGGGGGCCCGCACAGATACGCAGTATTTT
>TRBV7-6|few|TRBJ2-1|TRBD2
CASSWREGQGDEQFF
TGTGCCAGCAGCTGGCGGGAGGGTCAGGGGGATGAGCAGTTCTTC
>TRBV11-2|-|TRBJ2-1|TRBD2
CASSSTGLVQFF
TGTGCCAGCAGCTCGACGGGACTAGTCCAGTTCTTC
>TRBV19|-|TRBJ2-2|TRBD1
CASTDRGGRELFF
TGTGCCAGTACCGACAGGGGGGGCCGGGAGCTGTTTTTT
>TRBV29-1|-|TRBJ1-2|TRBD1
CSVEVQGSGQVYGYTF
TGCAGCGTTGAAGTCCAAGGGTCGGGACAGGTATATGGCTACACCTTC
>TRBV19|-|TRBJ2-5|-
CASSEGNLQETQYF
TGTGCCAGCTCGGAGGGGAACCTACAAGAGACCCAGTACTTC
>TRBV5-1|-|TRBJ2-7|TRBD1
CASSGQGSYEQYF
TGCGCCAGCAGCGGACAGGGTTCCTACGAGCAGTACTTC
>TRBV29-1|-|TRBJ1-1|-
CSVRREGTEAFF
TGCAGCGTGCGACGAGAGGGTACTGAAGCTTTCTTT
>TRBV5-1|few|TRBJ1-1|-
CASSLGPSEGKAFF
TGCGCCAGCAGCTTGGGGCCGTCGGAGGGAAAAGCTTTCTTT
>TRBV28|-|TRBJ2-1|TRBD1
CASSTGQGQSYNEQFF
TGTGCCAGCAGCACCGGACAGGGACAATCCTACAATGAGCAGTTCTTC
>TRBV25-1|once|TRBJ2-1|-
CASLTRDPPYNEQFF
TGTGCCAGTTTGACAAGGGACCCTCCTTACAATGAGCAGTTCTTC
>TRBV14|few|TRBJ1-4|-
CASSLTLGSVNEKLFF
TGTGCCAGCAGCTTAACCCTGGGCTCAGTTAATGAAAAACTGTTTTTT
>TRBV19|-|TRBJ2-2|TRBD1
CASSIDQGQGGTGELFF
TGTGCCAGTAGTATAGATCAGGGACAGGGGGGCACCGGGGAGCTGTTTTTT